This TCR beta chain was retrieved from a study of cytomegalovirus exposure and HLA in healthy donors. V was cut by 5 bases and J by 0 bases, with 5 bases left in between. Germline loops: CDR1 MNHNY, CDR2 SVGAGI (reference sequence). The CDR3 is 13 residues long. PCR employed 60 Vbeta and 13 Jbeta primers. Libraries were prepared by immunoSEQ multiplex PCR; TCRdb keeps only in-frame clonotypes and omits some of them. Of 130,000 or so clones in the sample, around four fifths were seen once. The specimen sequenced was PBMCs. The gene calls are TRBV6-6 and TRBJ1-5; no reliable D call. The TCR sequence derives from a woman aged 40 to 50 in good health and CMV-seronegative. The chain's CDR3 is CASSRISNQPQHF. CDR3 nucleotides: TGTGCCAGCAGTCGTATTAGCAATCAGCCCCAGCATTTT.